Shown below are 28 T cell receptor beta chains from a single sample sequenced in a study of PD-1 blockade in mismatch repair-deficient tumors. Sequencing used immunoSEQ multiplex PCR; TCRdb keeps in-frame clones, though not all of them. The repertoire includes approximately 63,000 clones, about 91% of them detected once, and around 13% sits in the top ten. The sequences come from peripheral blood, collected 52 weeks after starting pembrolizumab. The source of these receptors is an adult with mismatch repair-deficient cancer.

V is TRBV7-9 and J is TRBJ1-4, with D tentatively TRBD1 (6 bases). V lost 4 bases to trimming and J lost 6 bases, with 18 bases between them. The germline CDR1 and CDR2 sequences are SEHNR and FQNEAQ (reference sequence). The CDR3 runs 16 residues. The CDR3 protein is CASSSPWGHRDEKLFF. The CDR3 DNA follows: TGTGCCAGCAGCTCCCCCTGGGGGCATAGGGATGAAAAACTGTTTTTT.

The rearrangement joins TRBV30 to TRBJ2-2; no clear D. Per germline, CDR1 GTSNPN and CDR2 SVGIG (reference sequence). V was trimmed by 7 bases and J by 1 base, leaving 16 bases between them. CDR3 length equals 15 residues. In DNA form, the CDR3 reads TGTGCCTCAAACCCACCTAGAATGAACACCGGGGAGCTGTTTTTT. It yields the protein CASNPPRMNTGELFF. The entire variable domain, with the rest obtained from reference TRBV30 and TRBJ2-2, is as follows: SQTIHQWPATLVQPVGSPLSLECTVEGTSNPNLYWYRQAAGRGLQLLFYSVGIGQISSEVPQNLSASRPQDRQFILSSKKLLLSDSGFYLCASNPPRMNTGELFFGEGSRLTVL.

J is TRBJ1-5 and V is TRBV15; 7 bases agree with TRBD1. Germline CDR1 reads LNHNV; CDR2 reads YYDKDF (reference sequence). The CDR3 extends over 15 amino acids. V trimming: 5 bases; J trimming: 0 bases; junction bases outside the gene matches: 4. The CDR3 nucleotides read TGTGCCACCAGCGAGGGACAGTATAGCAATCAGCCCCAGCATTTT. Encoded protein: CATSEGQYSNQPQHF.

The J gene is TRBJ2-1, the V gene TRBV2, with D perhaps matching TRBD1 (6 bases). V dropped 4 bases and J dropped 14 bases, with 12 bases sitting between them. This CDR3 spans 11 amino acids. Germline V gene lookup returns CDR1 SNHLY and CDR2 FYNNEI. The CDR3 region is CASSAGDIEFF. The CDR3 bases are TGTGCCAGCAGTGCTGGGGACATAGAGTTCTTC.

The chain has TRBV14 and TRBJ2-7; unclear D gene. The germline gives CDR1 SGHDN, CDR2 FVKESK. With 0 bases removed from V and 0 bases from J, the gap between germline ends came to 9 bases. There are 15 residues in the CDR3. This CDR3 is CASSQDWPDSYEQYF. Written as DNA, the CDR3 is TGTGCCAGCAGCCAAGATTGGCCGGACTCCTACGAGCAGTACTTC.

J is TRBJ2-1 and V is TRBV7-9; 7 bases align to TRBD2. The CDR3 totals 13 residues. J was trimmed by 3 bases and V by 7 bases; bases with no gene match: 3. Germline CDR1 and CDR2: SEHNR and FQNEAQ (reference sequence). CDR3: CASKREVYNEQFF. CDR3 in DNA: TGTGCCAGCAAACGGGAGGTCTACAATGAGCAGTTCTTC.

The chain combines TRBV5-1 with TRBJ2-1; TRBD1 matches 8 bases. Germline loops: CDR1 SGHRS, CDR2 YFSETQ. The CDR3 totals 16 residues. V was pared by 3 bases and J by 1 base, with 6 bases of the junction left unmatched. The CDR3: CASSSRTGISYNEQFF. The CDR3 bases are TGCGCCAGCAGCTCCCGGACAGGGATATCCTACAATGAGCAGTTCTTC.

The chain carries TRBV28 and TRBJ2-2; D uncertain. Germline V gives CDR1 MDHEN, CDR2 SYDVKM. CDR3 size: 12 residues. Trimming took 5 bases from V and 5 from J, leaving 6 bases between them. The CDR3 reads CASSPRTGELFF. The CDR3 bases are TGTGCCAGCAGTCCCCGGACCGGGGAGCTGTTTTTT.

The J gene is TRBJ1-2, the V gene TRBV27; weak D call: TRBD1 (6 bases). Trimming cost V 7 bases and J 4 bases, with 22 bases left between them. This CDR3 contains 16 residues. Per germline, CDR1 MNHEY and CDR2 SMNVEV (reference sequence). The CDR3 protein is CASTTSWTVSGYGYTF. CDR3 DNA: TGTGCCAGCACTACATCGTGGACAGTCTCGGGCTATGGCTACACCTTC.

The chain uses TRBV28 and TRBJ2-7; 9 bases line up with TRBD1. The CDR3 is 14 residues long. From germline, CDR1 is MDHEN and CDR2 SYDVKM. The trim removed 9 bases at V and 4 bases at J, leaving 10 bases unmatched. The CDR3 region has the DNA TGTGCCAGTCACACAGGGGGCAAGCTTTACGAGCAGTACTTC. Its protein product is CASHTGGKLYEQYF.

The chain uses TRBV6-5 and TRBJ2-1; D is unclear. The V end was cut by 2 bases, the J end by 5 bases, with 16 bases between. Germline V gene sequence: CDR1 MNHEY, CDR2 SVGAGI. The CDR3 runs to 16 residues. CDR3 amino acids: CASSYAPGRRHNEQFF. CDR3 nucleotide sequence: TGTGCCAGCAGTTACGCCCCTGGTCGACGCCACAATGAGCAGTTCTTC.

The J gene is TRBJ2-7, the V gene TRBV19; D is unclear. The CDR3 runs 13 residues. CDR1 is LNHDA, CDR2 SQIVND, per germline (reference sequence). V shed 8 bases and J shed 0 bases, with 11 bases lying between them. CDR3 bases: TGTGCCAGTTCACCCGGGCTCTCCTACGAGCAGTACTTC. It specifies CASSPGLSYEQYF.

The chain employs TRBV23-1 and TRBJ2-3; the D call may be TRBD1 or TRBD2 (5 bases each). TRBV23-1 is labeled an ORF, and its function is uncertain. This CDR3 has 18 amino acids. V was pared by 4 bases and J by 0 bases, with 20 bases between. The CDR3, as DNA: TGCGCCAGCAGTCCGCCTAACTCCGGGGCCGCGAGCACAGATACGCAGTATTTT. Translated, it gives CASSPPNSGAASTDTQYF.

The rearrangement joins TRBV4-3 to TRBJ2-2; D possibly corresponds to TRBD1 (5 bases). CDR1 is LGHNA and CDR2 is YSLEER in the germline V gene. This CDR3 has 13 amino acids. Trimming removed 1 base at V and 8 bases at J, with 8 bases between. The CDR3 here is CASSQGTTGELFF. DNA for the CDR3: TGCGCCAGCAGCCAAGGGACAACGGGGGAGCTGTTTTTT.

The J gene is TRBJ2-5, the V gene TRBV5-6; TRBD1 agrees at 7 bases. The germline CDR1 and CDR2 sequences are SGHDT and YYEEEE. The CDR3 runs 14 residues. With V trimmed by 2 bases and J by 5 bases, 6 bases remained unmatched. Written as DNA, the CDR3 is TGTGCCAGCAGCTTCGTAGGGGGCCTGGAGACCCAGTACTTC. Protein: CASSFVGGLETQYF.

The chain couples TRBV10-2 to TRBJ2-5, with 9 bases that match TRBD2. CDR3 size: 15 residues. Germline V gene sequence: CDR1 WSHSY, CDR2 SAAADI. Trimming cost V 0 bases and J 4 bases; bases outside gene matches: 3. This CDR3 reads CASSESSGRGETQYF. The CDR3 DNA follows: TGCGCCAGCAGTGAGTCTAGCGGGAGAGGAGAGACCCAGTACTTC.

This clone was detected a few times. V gene TRBV4-1 combines with J gene TRBJ1-5; D gene uncertain. Trimming removed 0 bases at V and 1 base at J, with 10 bases between. CDR1 is MGHRA, CDR2 YSYEKL, per germline. The CDR3 is 16 amino acids. This CDR3 reads CASSQDGEVSNQPQHF. CDR3 in DNA: TGCGCCAGCAGCCAAGATGGGGAGGTCAGCAATCAGCCCCAGCATTTT.

The chain has TRBV28 and TRBJ2-7, with D unclear. The CDR3 runs to 13 residues. CDR1 and CDR2 (germline): MDHEN, SYDVKM. V lost 3 bases and J lost 1, with 7 bases in between. Written as DNA, the CDR3 is TGTGCCAGCAGTTTGCCCCGGTCCTACGAGCAGTACTTC. Amino acids: CASSLPRSYEQYF.

This sequence joins TRBV27 and TRBJ2-6; perhaps TRBD1 as D (6 bases). V lost 10 bases to trimming and J lost 3 bases, with 13 bases between them. Germline CDR1 reads MNHEY; CDR2 reads SMNVEV (reference sequence). The CDR3 is made up of 14 amino acids. This CDR3 reads CANATGFGANVLTF. The CDR3 region has the DNA TGTGCCAACGCAACAGGGTTTGGGGCCAACGTCCTGACTTTC.

V gene TRBV5-4 combines with J gene TRBJ2-7; 7 bases are a match to TRBD2. The CDR3 is 14 amino acids. Trimming took 4 bases from V and 5 from J; bases not matched to a gene: 9. Germline CDR1 SGHNT, CDR2 YYREEE (reference sequence). The CDR3 sequence is CASSLGLVEDEQYF. In nucleotides, the CDR3 is TGTGCCAGCAGCCTAGGACTAGTAGAGGACGAGCAGTACTTC.

The gene calls are TRBV4-1 and TRBJ2-5; D is possibly TRBD1 or TRBD2 (5 bases each). The V gene lost 1 base and the J gene lost 6 bases, with 18 bases spanning the gap. Germline loops: CDR1 MGHRA, CDR2 YSYEKL. The CDR3 runs 16 residues. The CDR3 nucleotides read TGCGCCAGCAGCCAAGTGGTAAGGGACCCCTGGAAGACCCAGTACTTC. It is translated as CASSQVVRDPWKTQYF.

V usage is TRBV5-6 and J usage is TRBJ2-1; D is possibly TRBD2 (5 bases). The CDR3 extends over 14 amino acids. V was shortened by 3 bases and J by 4 bases, with 11 bases between the two germline ends. Germline CDR1 and CDR2: SGHDT and YYEEEE. This CDR3 is CASSSTSLYNEQFF. The CDR3 region has the DNA TGTGCCAGCAGCTCAACTAGTCTTTACAATGAGCAGTTCTTC.

V and J are TRBV6-1 and TRBJ2-6, with no clear D. The CDR3 is 13 residues long. Trimming removed 7 bases from V and 0 bases from J, with 4 bases in between. The germline V gene has CDR1 MNHNS and CDR2 SASEGT. The CDR3 loop reads CASTRSGANVLTF. CDR3 in DNA: TGTGCCAGCACCCGCTCTGGGGCCAACGTCCTGACTTTC.

This sequence joins TRBV30 and TRBJ2-1; D is unclear. Germline V lookup: CDR1 GTSNPN, CDR2 SVGIG (reference sequence). Trimming removed 3 bases from V and 7 bases from J, with 10 bases in between. The CDR3 totals 12 residues. The CDR3 DNA follows: TGTGCCTGGAGCAACGGGCCTAATGAGCAGTTCTTC. It codes for CAWSNGPNEQFF.

V is TRBV6-5 and J is TRBJ2-3; 10 nucleotides agree with TRBD2. The V gene's germline CDR1 is MNHEY and CDR2 SVGAGI. The CDR3 loop spans 15 amino acids. The trim removed 6 bases at V and 3 bases at J, leaving 6 bases unmatched. The CDR3 nucleotides read TGTGCCAGCAGCTCCGGGACTAGCGTAACAGATACGCAGTATTTT. This gives the protein CASSSGTSVTDTQYF.

V is TRBV5-6 and J is TRBJ2-1; D is ambiguous. The CDR3 length is 14 residues. Germline assignment: CDR1 SGHDT and CDR2 YYEEEE. V lost 3 bases and J 7 bases, leaving 14 bases between the germline ends. The DNA of the CDR3 is TGTGCCAGCAGCTACCTATTGGACGGGAATGAGCAGTTCTTC. Its translation is CASSYLLDGNEQFF. Looking up the rest from reference TRBV5-6 and TRBJ2-1 gives the full variable domain: DAGVTQSPTHLIKTRGQQVTLRCSPKSGHDTVSWYQQALGQGPQFIFQYYEEEERQRGNFPDRFSGHQFPNYSSELNVNALLLGDSALYLCASSYLLDGNEQFFGPGTRLTVL.

This clone has a count of ten or more. V usage is TRBV5-1 and J usage is TRBJ2-2; weak D call: TRBD1 (5 bases). The germline V gene encodes CDR1 SGHRS and CDR2 YFSETQ. V gave up 0 bases and J gave up 0 bases, with 9 bases separating them. This CDR3 is 16 amino acids long. CDR3 amino acids: CASSLGIGANTGELFF. CDR3 DNA: TGCGCCAGCAGCTTGGGCATAGGGGCGAACACCGGGGAGCTGTTTTTT.

The chain uses TRBV7-2 and TRBJ2-3; 15 bases line up with TRBD2. This CDR3 is 16 amino acids long. The germline V gene has CDR1 SGHTA and CDR2 FQGNSA. J lost 4 bases, V lost 1 base, and 0 bases had no gene match. CDR3 amino acids: CASSLGTSGRADTQYF. In DNA form, the CDR3 reads TGTGCCAGCAGCTTAGGGACTAGCGGGAGGGCAGATACGCAGTATTTT. Supplemented by reference TRBV7-2 and TRBJ2-3, the full variable domain reads GAGVSQSPSNKVTEKGKDVELRCDPISGHTALYWYRQSLGQGLEFLIYFQGNSAPDKSGLPSDRFSAERTGGSVSTLTIQRTQQEDSAVYLCASSLGTSGRADTQYFGPGTRLTVL.